This T cell receptor beta chain was captured in a study of identical twins. Germline lookup yields CDR1 SGDLS and CDR2 YYNGEE. CDR3 length: 15 residues. V shed 3 bases and J 1 base; nucleotides not matched to a gene: 4. In its sample, this clonotype was seen a few times. Each CDR3 protein is one row after TCRdb ran MiXCR on the 5' RACE reads. Of approximately 230,000 distinct CDR3 sequences listed, 5.5% to 7.5% were seen once; the top ten hold roughly 15%. This sample also belongs to another study, concerning T cells expressing NK-cell markers.

The chain carries TRBV9 and TRBJ1-1; 9 bases fit TRBD1. The source is a woman under 30 in good health. Sequenced: CD8+ T cells sorted from blood. As DNA, the CDR3 is TGTGCCAGCAGCGCGGGGACAGGGAGGAACACTGAAGCTTTCTTT. It encodes CASSAGTGRNTEAFF.